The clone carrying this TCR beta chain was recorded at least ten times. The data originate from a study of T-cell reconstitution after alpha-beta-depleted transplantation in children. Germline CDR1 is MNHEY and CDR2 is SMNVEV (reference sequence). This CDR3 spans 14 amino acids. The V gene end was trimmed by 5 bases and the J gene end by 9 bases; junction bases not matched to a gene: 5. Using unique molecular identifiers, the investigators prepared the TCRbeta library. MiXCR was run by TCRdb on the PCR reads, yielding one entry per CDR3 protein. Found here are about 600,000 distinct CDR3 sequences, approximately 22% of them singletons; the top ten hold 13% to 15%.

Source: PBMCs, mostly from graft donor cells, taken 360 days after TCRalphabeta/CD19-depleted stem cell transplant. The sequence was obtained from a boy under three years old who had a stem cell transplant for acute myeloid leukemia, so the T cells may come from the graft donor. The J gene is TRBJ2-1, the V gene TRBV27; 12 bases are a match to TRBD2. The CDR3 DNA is TGTGCCAGCAGTCTCTCGGGACTAGCGGGTGAGCAGTTCTTC. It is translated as CASSLSGLAGEQFF.